The 26 T cell receptor beta chains reported below all come from one sample, sequenced in a study of post-analysis software for immune sequencing data. General study findings and limits: Four to six TRBV segments were more frequent in patients than controls; TRBV5-6, TRBV5-1 and TRBV20-1 belonged to this group.

Tagging with unique molecular identifiers was a feature of the TCR beta cDNA libraries. TCRdb fed the PCR reads into MiXCR, producing one record per CDR3 protein. This sample has hundreds of thousands of distinct CDR3 sequences; roughly 27% occur once, and the top ten carry around 0.55%. Antigens for these TCRs are unknown. The sequenced material came from blood. These receptors were obtained from a girl between 5 and 17 years old with multiple sclerosis.

The chain carries TRBV20-1 and TRBJ2-4; the D gene is possibly TRBD1 (6 bases). This CDR3 region has 15 residues. The germline V gene has CDR1 DFQATT and CDR2 SNEGSKA (reference sequence). Trimming pared 6 bases from V and 0 bases from J, leaving 15 bases between. CDR3 amino acids: CSARKTGLAKNIQYF. In DNA, the CDR3 is TGCAGTGCCCGCAAAACAGGGTTAGCCAAAAACATTCAGTACTTC.

V gene TRBV2 combines with J gene TRBJ2-7; D not certain. Trimming removed 3 bases from V and 2 bases from J, with 11 bases in between. This CDR3 has 14 residues. Per germline, CDR1 SNHLY and CDR2 FYNNEI. The CDR3 region has the DNA TGTGCCAGCAGTGATGCCCCTCAAGCCTACGAGCAGTACTTC. Encoded protein: CASSDAPQAYEQYF. Drawing the rest from reference TRBV2 and TRBJ2-7, the complete variable domain is EPEVTQTPSHQVTQMGQEVILRCVPISNHLYFYWYRQILGQKVEFLVSFYNNEISEKSEIFDDQFSVERPDGSNFTLKIRSTKLEDSAMYFCASSDAPQAYEQYFGPGTRLTVT.

This clonotype was seen many times. The gene calls are TRBV4-1 and TRBJ2-5, with D perhaps being TRBD1 or TRBD2 (5 bases each). Germline CDR1 and CDR2: MGHRA and YSYEKL. Trimming removed 4 bases from V and 2 bases from J, with 14 bases in between. CDR3 length: 15 residues. CDR3 sequence: CASSLRDGPQETQYF. The CDR3 DNA is TGCGCCAGCAGCCTAAGGGACGGTCCACAAGAGACCCAGTACTTC.

The chain has TRBV20-1 and TRBJ1-5; D remains unclear. The CDR3 runs to 16 residues. The ends were cut back, 1 base at V and 0 bases at J, with 13 bases in the middle. CDR1 DFQATT and CDR2 SNEGSKA come from the germline V gene (reference sequence). CDR3 sequence reads: CSARGPGATSNQPQHF. The CDR3 nucleotides read TGCAGTGCTAGAGGGCCGGGAGCAACTAGCAATCAGCCCCAGCATTTT.

This clonotype has only a few counts. The chain uses TRBV12-3 or TRBV12-4 and TRBJ1-6, with D maybe TRBD1 (5 bases). The CDR3 length is 14 residues. The V end was cut by 4 bases, the J end by 5 bases, with 9 bases between. CDR3 in DNA: TGTGCCAGCAGTTACAGGAGAGATAATTCACCCCTCCACTTT. Translating gives CASSYRRDNSPLHF.

The sample holds a few counts of this clonotype. V and J are TRBV9 and TRBJ2-2; 9 nucleotides match TRBD2. The CDR3 consists of 14 residues. Germline V lookup: CDR1 SGDLS, CDR2 YYNGEE. Trimming took 5 bases from V and 3 from J; bases not matched to a gene: 2. For the CDR3, the DNA is TGTGCCAGCAGGACTAGCGGATACACCGGGGAGCTGTTTTTT. Its protein product is CASRTSGYTGELFF.

In its sample, this clonotype was seen a few times. The chain is built from TRBV20-1 and TRBJ2-5; TRBD1 aligns across 7 bases. Trimming took 2 bases from V and 4 from J; bases not matched to a gene: 4. This CDR3 is 13 amino acids long. Germline V gene sequence: CDR1 DFQATT, CDR2 SNEGSKA (reference sequence). CDR3 sequence reads: CSARKTGRETQYF. In DNA form, the CDR3 reads TGCAGTGCTAGAAAGACAGGGAGAGAGACCCAGTACTTC.

This clonotype occurred a few times. The V gene is TRBV20-1, the J gene TRBJ2-3; maybe TRBD2 (7 bases). V lost 6 bases and J 2 bases, leaving 12 bases between the germline ends. Germline CDR1 DFQATT, CDR2 SNEGSKA (reference sequence). This CDR3 has 13 residues. In nucleotides, the CDR3 is TGCAGTGCCCGGGGGGCCATCACAGATACGCAGTATTTT. It is translated as CSARGAITDTQYF.

As regards this clonotype: One base away lies a much larger clone, so this may be a sequencing read error. The chain has TRBV5-1 and TRBJ2-6, with TRBD1 as a possible D gene (5 bases). This CDR3 contains 14 residues. Germline CDR1 reads SGHRS; CDR2 reads YFSETQ. This CDR3 reads CASKELSGADVLTF. The CDR3 DNA reads as TGCGCCAGCAAAGAGCTCTCTGGGGCCGACGTCCTGACTTTC.

This clonotype has just a few counts. This chain uses TRBV5-1 with TRBJ2-5, with D possibly being TRBD1 (6 bases). There are 13 residues in the CDR3. Deletions cut 4 bases from V and 7 bases from J, with 14 bases between. Germline V gene lookup returns CDR1 SGHRS and CDR2 YFSETQ. CDR3 DNA: TGCGCCAGCAGCGCCCCTCGAGGGGGGACCCAGTACTTC. The encoded protein is CASSAPRGGTQYF.

This chain links TRBV11-3 with TRBJ2-2, with 10 bases lining up with TRBD2. The junction had 4 bases not matched to a gene; V was cut back by 5 bases and J by 7 bases. The CDR3 runs to 14 residues. Per germline, CDR1 SGHNT and CDR2 YENEEA. The CDR3 region is CASSPGLASGELFF. In DNA, the CDR3 is TGTGCCAGCAGCCCGGGACTAGCGAGCGGGGAGCTGTTTTTT. The full variable domain, its missing parts supplied by reference TRBV11-3 and TRBJ2-2, is EAGVVQSPRYKIIEKKQPVAFWCNPISGHNTLYWYLQNLGQGPELLIRYENEEAVDDSQLPKDRFSAERLKGVDSTLKIQPAELGDSAVYLCASSPGLASGELFFGEGSRLTVL.

The chain uses TRBV7-9 and TRBJ1-2; a weak D match, TRBD1 (5 bases). This CDR3 is 14 amino acids long. Germline V gene sequence: CDR1 SEHNR, CDR2 FQNEAQ (reference sequence). Trimming shortened V by 5 bases and J by 3 bases, and 13 bases separated the two germline ends. The CDR3 DNA reads TGTGCCAGCAGCCGAGGGGCGGGAGACTATGGCTACACCTTC. Translating gives CASSRGAGDYGYTF.

As regards this clonotype: A much larger clone differs by one base, so this may be a read error. The chain links TRBV29-1 to TRBJ2-6; tentative D call: TRBD1 (5 bases). The CDR3 is made up of 16 amino acids. Germline-derived CDR1 and CDR2 are SQVTM and ANQGSEA. The CDR3 is CSVESGWSSGADVLTF. In DNA form, the CDR3 reads TGCAGCGTTGAATCGGGCTGGAGTTCTGGGGCCGACGTCCTGACTTTC. Based on the CDR3 plus reference TRBV29-1 and TRBJ2-6, the full variable domain is SAVISQKPSRDICQRGTSLTIQCQVDSQVTMMFWYRQQPGQSLTLIATANQGSEATYESGFVIDKFPISRPNLTFSTLTVSNMSPEDSSIYLCSVESGWSSGADVLTFGAGSRLTVL.

The rearrangement uses TRBV7-9 and TRBJ2-1; D is unclear. V gave up 2 bases and J gave up 2 bases, with 16 bases separating them. Germline V gene sequence: CDR1 SEHNR, CDR2 FQNEAQ (reference sequence). CDR3 length: 17 amino acids. CDR3 in amino acids: CASSLKGNRPPYNEQFF. For the CDR3, the DNA is TGTGCCAGCAGCTTAAAGGGAAATCGACCGCCCTACAATGAGCAGTTCTTC.

This clonotype was seen only a few times. This chain uses TRBV20-1 with TRBJ2-3; possible D gene TRBD2, 6 bases. This CDR3 contains 17 residues. Germline-derived CDR1 and CDR2 are DFQATT and SNEGSKA (reference sequence). Trimming removed 1 base at V and 2 bases at J, with 19 bases between. CDR3 region: CSARALTGGASTDTQYF. In DNA form, the CDR3 reads TGCAGTGCTAGAGCTCTGACTGGCGGGGCCTCCACAGATACGCAGTATTTT.

This clonotype came up many times. The genes are TRBV12-3 or TRBV12-4 and TRBJ2-3; D is perhaps TRBD2 (5 bases). The CDR3 runs to 14 residues. With 4 bases removed from V and 4 bases from J, the gap between germline ends came to 12 bases. The CDR3 sequence is CASSYLAGADTQYF. For the CDR3, the DNA is TGTGCCAGCAGTTACCTAGCCGGCGCAGATACGCAGTATTTT.

The chain recombines TRBV6-1 with TRBJ1-5; D possibly corresponds to TRBD1 (6 bases). CDR3 length: 15 residues. Trimming left V 7 bases short and J 0 bases short, with 13 bases between. Per germline, CDR1 MNHNS and CDR2 SASEGT. The CDR3: CASTSGANSNQPQHF. The CDR3 nucleotides read TGTGCCAGCACTTCGGGGGCAAATAGCAATCAGCCCCAGCATTTT.

This clonotype showed up just a few times. The chain carries TRBV20-1 and TRBJ2-5; 9 bases align to TRBD2. J was trimmed by 5 bases and V by 4 bases; bases with no gene match: 17. Germline V lookup: CDR1 DFQATT, CDR2 SNEGSKA (reference sequence). This CDR3 comprises 17 residues. CDR3 protein: CSATKPRLAVDGETQYF. For the CDR3, the DNA is TGCAGTGCTACGAAGCCCCGACTAGCGGTTGACGGCGAGACCCAGTACTTC.

This clonotype showed up just a few times. The chain couples TRBV7-2 to TRBJ2-3, with 9 bases that match TRBD2. V lost 5 bases to trimming and J lost 6 bases; unmatched junction nucleotides: 9. Germline V gene sequence: CDR1 SGHTA, CDR2 FQGNSA. The CDR3 is 15 residues long. The CDR3 sequence: CASSGQAGGADTQYF. The CDR3 coding sequence is TGTGCCAGCAGCGGTCAAGCGGGGGGCGCGGATACGCAGTATTTT.

This clonotype was picked up a small number of times. The J gene is TRBJ1-4, the V gene TRBV7-6; D is perhaps TRBD1 (5 bases). From germline, CDR1 is SGHVS and CDR2 FNYEAQ. The V and J ends lost 2 bases and 5 bases respectively, with 12 bases between them. This CDR3 contains 15 residues. The CDR3 here is CASSLLIRENEKLFF. CDR3 coding DNA: TGTGCCAGCAGCTTACTCATCAGGGAAAATGAAAAACTGTTTTTT.

The genes are TRBV11-2 and TRBJ1-6, with 10 bases aligning to TRBD1. The CDR3 contains 15 residues. The V gene end was trimmed by 1 base and the J gene end by 9 bases; junction bases not matched to a gene: 3. Germline values: CDR1 SGHAT, CDR2 FQNNGV. The CDR3: CASSLGGQGISPLHF. CDR3 DNA sequence: TGTGCCAGCAGCTTAGGGGGACAGGGGATTTCACCCCTCCACTTT.

This clonotype occurred a few times. The chain links TRBV20-1 to TRBJ2-5; 10 nucleotides agree with TRBD2. CDR3 length equals 14 residues. Trimming removed 3 bases from V and 4 bases from J; junction bases left unmatched: 5. Germline V CDR1 and CDR2: DFQATT, SNEGSKA (reference sequence). This CDR3 is CSARYLAGAETQYF. CDR3 bases: TGCAGTGCTAGGTACCTAGCGGGAGCAGAGACCCAGTACTTC.

This clonotype showed up just a few times. This rearrangement joins TRBV20-1 to TRBJ2-1; 7 bases align to TRBD2. The CDR3 totals 16 residues. V shed 5 bases and J 6 bases; nucleotides not matched to a gene: 16. Germline V lookup: CDR1 DFQATT, CDR2 SNEGSKA (reference sequence). The CDR3 is CSAGRPGGRSGNEQFF. Here the CDR3 DNA reads TGCAGTGCTGGGCGTCCGGGCGGGAGATCGGGCAATGAGCAGTTCTTC.

Comment on this clonotype: Its ends do not fully match the called genes, so a read error is possible. The CDR3 here is CASSLAVSQPRHF. CDR3 in DNA: TGTGCCAGCAGCTTAGCGGTTTCTCAGCCCCGGCATTTT. V gene TRBV7-9 combines with J gene TRBJ1-5; D unresolved. This CDR3 spans 13 amino acids. CDR1 SEHNR and CDR2 FQNEAQ come from the germline V gene (reference sequence).

This clonotype was observed many times. The rearrangement uses TRBV20-1 and TRBJ2-5; the match to TRBD2 covers 9 bases. Germline CDR1 DFQATT, CDR2 SNEGSKA (reference sequence). The ends lost 3 bases at V and 2 bases at J; junction bases unmatched: 1. This CDR3 spans 13 amino acids. The CDR3 reads CSASAGGQETQYF. The CDR3 nucleotides read TGCAGTGCTAGTGCGGGGGGGCAAGAGACCCAGTACTTC.

The chain couples TRBV2 to TRBJ2-3; D uncertain. The length of the CDR3 is 19 residues. Looked up from germline, CDR1 is SNHLY and CDR2 is FYNNEI. Trimming pared 6 bases from V and 1 base from J, leaving 26 bases between. CDR3 nucleotides: TGTGCCAGCAGCCCCCCGCGGCGGACCAATCTCTACGGCACAGATACGCAGTATTTT. It translates to CASSPPRRTNLYGTDTQYF.